This T cell receptor beta chain was retrieved from a study of shared clonotypes between healthy human individuals. Study at large: Researchers assigned three CD4 naive, three CD4 memory, two CD8 naive and one CD8 memory plate to each donor. Study-level results: Donor scarcity curtailed the genetic and exposure-history diversity represented herein. Generation of non-shared clonotypes was less probable than generation of clonotypes shared by all four donors.

The naive CD8 population came from CD45RO-negative cells selected for CCR7, without terminally differentiated effector memory CD45RA+ cells. V dropped 4 bases and J dropped 8; count of bases not matched to a gene: 8. The CDR3 has 16 amino acids. Germline values: CDR1 SEHNR, CDR2 FQNEAQ (reference sequence). Here immunoSEQ multiplex PCR was the method, and the copy in TCRdb shows in-frame clones only, minus some. This sample has hundreds of thousands of clones, with 95% to 97% found just once. In the case of this clone: Antigen: not known.

Sequenced: naive CD8+ T cells sorted from blood. The chain has TRBV7-9 and TRBJ2-1; 13 bases align to TRBD2. The TCR comes from a woman in her 30s in good health. The CDR3 loop reads CASSSLGTSGRDEQFF. CDR3 nucleotides: TGTGCCAGCAGCTCTCTAGGAACTAGCGGGAGGGATGAGCAGTTCTTC.